This T cell receptor (beta chain) was recovered during a study of T-cell memory formation after mild COVID-19. Study as a whole: Clustering of TCRs was largely donor specific. Findings of the study overall: The authors did not confirm SARS-CoV-2 specificity of second-wave clones peaking day 37. Whereas later expanders leaned CD4+, clones contracting day 15 to 85 showed a balanced CD4/CD8 makeup. Among contracting clones, CD4+ were mainly CM/EM and CD8+ enriched in EMRA.

CDR1 is SQVTM, CDR2 ANQGSEA, per germline. Germline trimming cut 7 bases from V and 0 bases from J; bases unmatched to any gene: 12. CDR3 length: 17 residues. This clonotype came up a few times. Antigen: not known. TCRdb independently ran MiXCR on the 5' RACE reads; one entry per CDR3 protein. The sample consists of about 320,000 distinct CDR3 sequences, roughly 13% of them appearing once. The receptor was isolated from a man aged 18 to 30 who had mild COVID-19 (a few samples of this study predate the infection). Cell type and time point are not known. Sequenced input: PBMCs or a T cell subset sorted from them (not recorded which). V is TRBV29-1 and J is TRBJ2-3, with TRBD2 matching 11 bases. CDR3 region: CSAEGTSGGASTDTQYF. The CDR3 DNA reads TGCAGCGCTGAGGGGACTAGCGGCGGTGCTAGCACAGATACGCAGTATTTT.